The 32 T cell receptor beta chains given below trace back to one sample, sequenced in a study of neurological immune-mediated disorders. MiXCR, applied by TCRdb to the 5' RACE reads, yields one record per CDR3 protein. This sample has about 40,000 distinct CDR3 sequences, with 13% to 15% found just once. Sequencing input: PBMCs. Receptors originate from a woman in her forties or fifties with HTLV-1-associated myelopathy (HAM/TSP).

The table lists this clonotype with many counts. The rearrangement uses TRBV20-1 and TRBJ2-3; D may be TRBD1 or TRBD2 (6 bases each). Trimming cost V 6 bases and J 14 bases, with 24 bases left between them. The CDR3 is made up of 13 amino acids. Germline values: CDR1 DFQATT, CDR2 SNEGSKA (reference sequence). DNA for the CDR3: TGCAGTGCAACAGCCCGGGGGCCTAATCCCACGTATTTT. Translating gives CSATARGPNPTYF.

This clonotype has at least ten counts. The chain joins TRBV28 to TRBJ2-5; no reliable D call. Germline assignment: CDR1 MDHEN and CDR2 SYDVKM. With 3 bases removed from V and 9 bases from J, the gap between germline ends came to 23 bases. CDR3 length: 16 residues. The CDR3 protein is CASSFGGPSLLRSQYF. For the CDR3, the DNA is TGTGCCAGCAGTTTTGGCGGACCCAGCCTATTAAGGTCCCAGTACTTC.

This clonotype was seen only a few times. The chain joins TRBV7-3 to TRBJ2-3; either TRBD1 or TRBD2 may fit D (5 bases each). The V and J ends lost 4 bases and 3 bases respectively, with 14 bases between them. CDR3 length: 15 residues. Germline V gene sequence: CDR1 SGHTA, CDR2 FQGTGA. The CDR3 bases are TGTGCCAGCAGCTCGTTCCTAGCAGGGACAGATACGCAGTATTTT. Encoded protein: CASSSFLAGTDTQYF.

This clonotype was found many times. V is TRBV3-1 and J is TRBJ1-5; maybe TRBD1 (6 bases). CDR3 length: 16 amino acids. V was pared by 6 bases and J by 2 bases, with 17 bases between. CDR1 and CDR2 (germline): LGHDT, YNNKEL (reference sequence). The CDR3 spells CASSPGGAWGNQPQHF. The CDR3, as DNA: TGTGCCAGCAGTCCCGGGGGGGCTTGGGGCAATCAGCCCCAGCATTTT.

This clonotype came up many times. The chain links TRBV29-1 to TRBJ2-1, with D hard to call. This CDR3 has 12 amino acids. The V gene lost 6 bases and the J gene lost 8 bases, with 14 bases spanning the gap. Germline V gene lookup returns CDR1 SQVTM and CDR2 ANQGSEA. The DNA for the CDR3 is TGCAGCGTACTTAACACGGGTCATGAGCAGTTCTTC. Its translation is CSVLNTGHEQFF.

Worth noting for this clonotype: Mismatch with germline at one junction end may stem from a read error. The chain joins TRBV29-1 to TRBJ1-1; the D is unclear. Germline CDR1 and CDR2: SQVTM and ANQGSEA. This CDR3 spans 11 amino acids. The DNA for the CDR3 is TGCATCGTTGACCGAGGATTTGAAGCTTTCTTT. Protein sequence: CIVDRGFEAFF.

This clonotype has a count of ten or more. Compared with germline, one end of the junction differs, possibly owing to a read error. CDR3 bases: TGTGCTAGCAGCCCCGGGACTAGCGGGGAAACACACAATGAGCAGTTCTTC. This gives the protein CASSPGTSGETHNEQFF. This chain joins TRBV7-7 and TRBJ2-1; 13 nucleotides agree with TRBD2. From germline, CDR1 is SSHAT and CDR2 FNYEAQ (reference sequence). This CDR3 region has 17 residues. Full variable domain (rest looked up from reference TRBV7-7 and TRBJ2-1): GAGVSQSPRYKVTKRGQDVTLRCDPISSHATLYWYQQALGQGPEFLTYFNYEAQPDKSGLPSDRFSAERPEGSISTLTIQRTEQRDSAMYRCASSPGTSGETHNEQFFGPGTRLTVL.

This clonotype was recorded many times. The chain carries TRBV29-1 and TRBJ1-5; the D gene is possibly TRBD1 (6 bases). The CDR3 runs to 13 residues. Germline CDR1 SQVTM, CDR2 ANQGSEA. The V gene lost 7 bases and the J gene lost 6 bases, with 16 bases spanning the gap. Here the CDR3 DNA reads TGCAGCGCTATTGGGGGGGCAGGTCAGCCCCAGCATTTT. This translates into CSAIGGAGQPQHF.

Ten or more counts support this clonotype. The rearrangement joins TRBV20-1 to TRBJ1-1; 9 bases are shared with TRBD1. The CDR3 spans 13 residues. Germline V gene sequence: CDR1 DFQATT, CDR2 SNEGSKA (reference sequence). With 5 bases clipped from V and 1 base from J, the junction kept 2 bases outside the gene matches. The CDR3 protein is CSAPGQGNTEAFF. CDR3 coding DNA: TGCAGTGCTCCGGGACAGGGGAACACTGAAGCTTTCTTT.

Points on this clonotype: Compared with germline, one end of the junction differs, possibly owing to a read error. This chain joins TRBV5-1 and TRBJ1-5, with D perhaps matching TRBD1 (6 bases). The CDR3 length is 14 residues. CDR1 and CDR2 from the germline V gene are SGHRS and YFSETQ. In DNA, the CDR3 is TGCGCCAGCAGCTTACAGGGAAGCGATCAGCCCCAACATTTT. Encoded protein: CASSLQGSDQPQHF.

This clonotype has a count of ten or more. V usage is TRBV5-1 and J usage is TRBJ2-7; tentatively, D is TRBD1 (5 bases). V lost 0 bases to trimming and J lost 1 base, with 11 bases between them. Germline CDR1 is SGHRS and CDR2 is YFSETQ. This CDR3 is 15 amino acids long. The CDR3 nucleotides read TGCGCCAGCAGCTTGGAACAGGCAAGGTCCTACGAGCAGTACTTC. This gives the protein CASSLEQARSYEQYF.

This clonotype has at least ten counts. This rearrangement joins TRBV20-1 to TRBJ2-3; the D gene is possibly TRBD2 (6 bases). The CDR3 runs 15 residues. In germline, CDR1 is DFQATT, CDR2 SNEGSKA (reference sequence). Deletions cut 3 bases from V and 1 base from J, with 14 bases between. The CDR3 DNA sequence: TGCAGTGCTAGGCCTGATAGCGGCCGCACAGATACGCAGTATTTT. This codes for CSARPDSGRTDTQYF.

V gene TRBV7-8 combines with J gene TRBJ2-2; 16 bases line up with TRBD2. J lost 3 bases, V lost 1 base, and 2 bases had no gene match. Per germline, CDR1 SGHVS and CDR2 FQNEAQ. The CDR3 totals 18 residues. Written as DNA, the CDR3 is TGTGCCAGCAGCTTAGTGGGACTAGCGGGGGGGTACACCGGGGAGCTGTTTTTT. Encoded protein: CASSLVGLAGGYTGELFF.

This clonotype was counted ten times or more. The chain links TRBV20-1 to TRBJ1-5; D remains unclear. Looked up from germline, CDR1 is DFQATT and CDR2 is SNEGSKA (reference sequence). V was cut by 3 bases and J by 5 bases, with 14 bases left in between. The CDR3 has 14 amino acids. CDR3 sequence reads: CSASKGWPDQPQHF. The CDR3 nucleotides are TGCAGTGCTAGTAAAGGTTGGCCCGATCAGCCCCAGCATTTT.

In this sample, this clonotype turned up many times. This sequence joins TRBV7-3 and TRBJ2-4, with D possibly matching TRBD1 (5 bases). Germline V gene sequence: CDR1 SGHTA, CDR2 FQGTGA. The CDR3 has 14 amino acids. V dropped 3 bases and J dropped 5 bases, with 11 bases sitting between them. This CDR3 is CASSLGPMENIQYF. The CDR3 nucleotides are TGTGCCAGCAGCTTGGGGCCAATGGAAAACATTCAGTACTTC.

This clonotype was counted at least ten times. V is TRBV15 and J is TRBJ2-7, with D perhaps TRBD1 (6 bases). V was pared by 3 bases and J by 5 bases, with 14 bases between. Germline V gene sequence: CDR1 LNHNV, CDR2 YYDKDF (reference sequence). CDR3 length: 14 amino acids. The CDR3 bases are TGTGCCACCAGCAGGCTACGGAAGGGGGACGAGCAGTACTTC. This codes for CATSRLRKGDEQYF.

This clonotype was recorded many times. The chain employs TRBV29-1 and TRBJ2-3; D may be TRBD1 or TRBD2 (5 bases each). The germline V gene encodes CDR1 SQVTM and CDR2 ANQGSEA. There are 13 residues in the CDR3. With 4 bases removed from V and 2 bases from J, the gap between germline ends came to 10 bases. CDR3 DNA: TGCAGCGTTGGGGGACGGAACACAGATACGCAGTATTTT. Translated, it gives CSVGGRNTDTQYF.

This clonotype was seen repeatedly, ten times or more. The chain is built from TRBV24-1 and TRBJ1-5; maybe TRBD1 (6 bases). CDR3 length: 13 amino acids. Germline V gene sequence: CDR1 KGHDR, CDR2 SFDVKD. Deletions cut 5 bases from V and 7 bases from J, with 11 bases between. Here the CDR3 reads CATSAGGEQPQHF. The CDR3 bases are TGTGCCACCAGTGCCGGGGGCGAGCAGCCCCAGCATTTT.

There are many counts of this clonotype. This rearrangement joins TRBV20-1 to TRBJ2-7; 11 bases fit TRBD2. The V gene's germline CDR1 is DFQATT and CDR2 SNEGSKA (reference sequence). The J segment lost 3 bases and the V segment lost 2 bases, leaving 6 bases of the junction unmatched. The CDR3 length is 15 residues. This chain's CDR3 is CSARPTSGGDYEQYV. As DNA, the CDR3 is TGCAGTGCTAGACCTACTAGCGGGGGCGACTACGAGCAGTACGTC.

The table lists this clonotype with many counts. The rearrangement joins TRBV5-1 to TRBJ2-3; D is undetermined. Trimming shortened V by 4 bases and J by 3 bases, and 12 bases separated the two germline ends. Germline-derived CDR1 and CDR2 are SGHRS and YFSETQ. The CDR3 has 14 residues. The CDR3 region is CASSRSVATDTQYF. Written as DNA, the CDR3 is TGCGCCAGCAGCCGATCGGTGGCTACAGATACGCAGTATTTT.

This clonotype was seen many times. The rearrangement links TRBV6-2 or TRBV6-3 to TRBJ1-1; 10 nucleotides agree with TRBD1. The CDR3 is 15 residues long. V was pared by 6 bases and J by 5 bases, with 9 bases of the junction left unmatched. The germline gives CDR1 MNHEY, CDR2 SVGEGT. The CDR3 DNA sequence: TGTGCCAGCAGACCGACAGGGGGCATTTGGACTGAAGCTTTCTTT. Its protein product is CASRPTGGIWTEAFF.

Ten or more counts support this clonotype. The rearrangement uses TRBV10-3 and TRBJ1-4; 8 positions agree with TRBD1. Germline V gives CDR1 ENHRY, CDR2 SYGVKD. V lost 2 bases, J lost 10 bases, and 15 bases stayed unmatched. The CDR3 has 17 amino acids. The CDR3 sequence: CAISETRGLASPGKLFF. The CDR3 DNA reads TGTGCCATCAGTGAGACCAGGGGGCTAGCCTCCCCCGGAAAACTGTTTTTT.

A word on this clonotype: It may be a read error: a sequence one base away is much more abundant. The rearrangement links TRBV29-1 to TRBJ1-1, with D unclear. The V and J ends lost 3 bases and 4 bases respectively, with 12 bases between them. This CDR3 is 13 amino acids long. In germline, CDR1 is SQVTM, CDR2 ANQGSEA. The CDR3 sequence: CSVDKWGTTEAFF. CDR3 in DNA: TGCAGCGTTGATAAGTGGGGAACCACTGAAGCTTTCTTT. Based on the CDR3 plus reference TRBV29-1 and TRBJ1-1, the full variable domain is SAVISQKPSRDICQRGTSLTIQCQVDSQVTMMFWYRQQPGQSLTLIATANQGSEATYESGFVIDKFPISRPNLTFSTLTVSNMSPEDSSIYLCSVDKWGTTEAFFGQGTRLTVV.

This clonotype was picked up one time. The CDR3 sequence is CASSSSYSNTEAFF. In DNA form, the CDR3 reads TGCGCCAGCAGCTCCTCGTACAGTAACACTGAAGCTTTCTTT. This chain joins TRBV5-1 and TRBJ1-1; D ambiguous. Trimming stripped 3 bases from V and 2 bases from J, with 11 bases between. CDR1 SGHRS and CDR2 YFSETQ come from the germline V gene. This CDR3 has 14 amino acids.

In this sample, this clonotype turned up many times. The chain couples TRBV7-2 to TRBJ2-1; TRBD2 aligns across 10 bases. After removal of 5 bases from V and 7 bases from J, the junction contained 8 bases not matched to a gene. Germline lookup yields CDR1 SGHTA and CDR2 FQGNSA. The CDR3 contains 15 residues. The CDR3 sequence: CASSNSGGAVNEQFF. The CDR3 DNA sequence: TGTGCCAGCAGCAACAGCGGGGGGGCCGTAAATGAGCAGTTCTTC.

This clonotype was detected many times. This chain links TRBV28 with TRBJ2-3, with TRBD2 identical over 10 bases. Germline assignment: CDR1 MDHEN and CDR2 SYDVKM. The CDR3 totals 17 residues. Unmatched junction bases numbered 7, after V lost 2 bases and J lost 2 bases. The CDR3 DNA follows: TGTGCCAGCAGTTTAAGGTCTAGCGGGGGAAACACAGATACGCAGTATTTT. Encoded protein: CASSLRSSGGNTDTQYF.

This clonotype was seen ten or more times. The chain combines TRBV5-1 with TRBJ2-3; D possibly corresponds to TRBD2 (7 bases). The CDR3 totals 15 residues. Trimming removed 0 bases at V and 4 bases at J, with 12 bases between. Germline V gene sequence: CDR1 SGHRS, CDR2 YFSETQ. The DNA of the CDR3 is TGCGCCAGCAGCTTGGAAGGGGGGGCCCCAGATACGCAGTATTTT. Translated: CASSLEGGAPDTQYF.

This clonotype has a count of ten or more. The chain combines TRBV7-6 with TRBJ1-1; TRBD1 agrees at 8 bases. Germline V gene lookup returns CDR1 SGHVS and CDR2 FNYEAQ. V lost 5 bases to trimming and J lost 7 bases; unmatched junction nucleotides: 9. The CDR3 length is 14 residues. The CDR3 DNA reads TGTGCCAGCAGCCGGAGACAGGGGTCGAGTGAAGCTTTCTTT. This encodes CASSRRQGSSEAFF.

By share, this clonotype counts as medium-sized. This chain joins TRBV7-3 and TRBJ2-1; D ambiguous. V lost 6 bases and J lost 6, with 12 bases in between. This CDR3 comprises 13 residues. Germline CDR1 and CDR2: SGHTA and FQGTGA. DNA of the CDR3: TGTGCCAGCAGTTGGGATAACAGCAATGAGCAGTTCTTC. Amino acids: CASSWDNSNEQFF.

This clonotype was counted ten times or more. CDR3 amino acids: CASSLLARTEETQYF. CDR3 nucleotides: TGTGCCAGCAGCTTATTAGCTAGGACAGAAGAGACCCAGTACTTC. This rearrangement joins TRBV7-2 to TRBJ2-5, with a possible D match to TRBD1 (6 bases). Trimming stripped 2 bases from V and 3 bases from J, with 13 bases between. Germline V gives CDR1 SGHTA, CDR2 FQGNSA. This CDR3 has 15 amino acids.

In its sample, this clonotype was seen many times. The CDR3 loop is CASSLKWTENNYGYTF. CDR3 nucleotide sequence: TGTGCCAGCAGCCTAAAATGGACAGAGAATAACTATGGCTACACCTTC. V gene TRBV27 combines with J gene TRBJ1-2, with a tentative D call TRBD1 (6 bases). Germline CDR1 and CDR2: MNHEY and SMNVEV (reference sequence). The CDR3 is made up of 16 amino acids. The V and J ends lost 6 bases and 1 base respectively, with 18 bases between them.

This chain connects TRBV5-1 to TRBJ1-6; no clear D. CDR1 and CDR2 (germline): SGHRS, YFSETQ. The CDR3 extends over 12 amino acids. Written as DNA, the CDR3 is TGCACCATACTCCTAGACCGGATACCCCTCCACTTT. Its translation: CTILLDRIPLHF.